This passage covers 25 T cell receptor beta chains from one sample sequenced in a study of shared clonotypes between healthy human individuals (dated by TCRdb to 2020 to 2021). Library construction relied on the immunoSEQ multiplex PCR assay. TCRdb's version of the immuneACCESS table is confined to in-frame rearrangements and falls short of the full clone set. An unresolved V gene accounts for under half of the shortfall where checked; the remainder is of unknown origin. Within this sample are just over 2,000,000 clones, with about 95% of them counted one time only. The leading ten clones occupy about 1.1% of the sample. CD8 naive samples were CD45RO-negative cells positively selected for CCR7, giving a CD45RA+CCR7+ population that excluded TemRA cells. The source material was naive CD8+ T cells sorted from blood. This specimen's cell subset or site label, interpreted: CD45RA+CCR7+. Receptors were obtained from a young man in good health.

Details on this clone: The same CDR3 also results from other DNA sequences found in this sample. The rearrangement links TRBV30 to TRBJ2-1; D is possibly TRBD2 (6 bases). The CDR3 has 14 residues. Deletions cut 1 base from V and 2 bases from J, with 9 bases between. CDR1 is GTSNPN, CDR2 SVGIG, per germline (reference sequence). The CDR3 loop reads CAWSAGLTYNEQFF. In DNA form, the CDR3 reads TGTGCCTGGAGTGCGGGACTGACCTACAATGAGCAGTTCTTC.

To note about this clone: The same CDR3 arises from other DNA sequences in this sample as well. CDR3 coding DNA: TGTGCCAGCAGCTTAGGGCTAGCGGGGGGCCCACAAGAGACCCAGTACTTC. It is translated as CASSLGLAGGPQETQYF. The chain joins TRBV7-3 to TRBJ2-5; 11 nucleotides line up with TRBD2. The junction had 7 bases not matched to a gene; V was cut back by 2 bases and J by 2 bases. Looked up from germline, CDR1 is SGHTA and CDR2 is FQGTGA. CDR3 length equals 17 residues.

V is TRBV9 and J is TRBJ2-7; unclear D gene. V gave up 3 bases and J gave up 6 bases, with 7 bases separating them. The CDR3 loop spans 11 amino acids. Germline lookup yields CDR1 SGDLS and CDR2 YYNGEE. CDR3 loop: CASSGGVEQYF. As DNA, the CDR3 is TGTGCCAGCAGCGGTGGTGTCGAGCAGTACTTC. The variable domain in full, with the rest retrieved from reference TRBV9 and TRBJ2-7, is DSGVTQTPKHLITATGQRVTLRCSPRSGDLSVYWYQQSLDQGLQFLIQYYNGEERAKGNILERFSAQQFPDLHSELNLSSLELGDSALYFCASSGGVEQYFGPGTRLTVT.

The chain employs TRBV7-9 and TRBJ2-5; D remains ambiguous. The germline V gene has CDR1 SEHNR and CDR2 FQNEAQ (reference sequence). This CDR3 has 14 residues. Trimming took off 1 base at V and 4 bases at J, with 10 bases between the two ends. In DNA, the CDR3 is TGTGCCAGCAGCTTAGTCCAGCAGCGAGAGACCCAGTACTTC. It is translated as CASSLVQQRETQYF.

Here the CDR3 DNA reads TGTGCCAGCAGCTTAATAGGACAGGGGGATACGCAGTATTTT. It codes for CASSLIGQGDTQYF. The J gene is TRBJ2-3, the V gene TRBV7-3, with 9 bases that match TRBD1. Germline V lookup: CDR1 SGHTA, CDR2 FQGTGA. The CDR3 consists of 14 residues. V gave up 1 base and J gave up 6 bases; unmatched junction bases: 2.

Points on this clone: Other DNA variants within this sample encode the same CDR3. CDR3 nucleotide sequence: TGTGCCAGCAGCTTAACCGGCCCCGGGGAGCTGTTTTTT. Protein: CASSLTGPGELFF. V gene TRBV7-3 combines with J gene TRBJ2-2; D is unclear. The ends were cut back, 0 bases at V and 6 bases at J, with 5 bases in the middle. Germline V gives CDR1 SGHTA, CDR2 FQGTGA. CDR3 length: 13 amino acids.

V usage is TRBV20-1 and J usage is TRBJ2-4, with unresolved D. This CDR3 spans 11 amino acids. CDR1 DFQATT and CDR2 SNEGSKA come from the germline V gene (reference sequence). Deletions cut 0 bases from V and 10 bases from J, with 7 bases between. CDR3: CSAREVKIQYF. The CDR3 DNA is TGCAGTGCTAGAGAAGTGAAAATTCAGTACTTC.

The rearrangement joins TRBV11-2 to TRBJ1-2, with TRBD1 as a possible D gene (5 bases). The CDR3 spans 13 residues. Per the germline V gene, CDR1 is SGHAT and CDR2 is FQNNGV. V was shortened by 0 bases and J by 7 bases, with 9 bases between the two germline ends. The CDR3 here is CASSLDREVGYTF. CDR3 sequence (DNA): TGTGCCAGCAGCTTAGACAGGGAGGTTGGCTACACCTTC.

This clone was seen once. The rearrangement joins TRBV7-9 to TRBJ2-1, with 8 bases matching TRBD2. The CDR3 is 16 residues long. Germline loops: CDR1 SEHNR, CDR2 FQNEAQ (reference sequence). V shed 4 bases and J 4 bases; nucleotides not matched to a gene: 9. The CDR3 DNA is TGTGCCAGCAGCTCGCGACAGCGGGAGCTTTACAATGAGCAGTTCTTC. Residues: CASSSRQRELYNEQFF.

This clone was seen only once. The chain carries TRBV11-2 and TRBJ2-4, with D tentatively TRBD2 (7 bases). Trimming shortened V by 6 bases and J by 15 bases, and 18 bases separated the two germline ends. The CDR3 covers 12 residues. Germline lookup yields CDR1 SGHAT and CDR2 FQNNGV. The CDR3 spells CASRTAGGGGYF. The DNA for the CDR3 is TGTGCCAGCAGAACAGCCGGGGGAGGGGGGTACTTC.

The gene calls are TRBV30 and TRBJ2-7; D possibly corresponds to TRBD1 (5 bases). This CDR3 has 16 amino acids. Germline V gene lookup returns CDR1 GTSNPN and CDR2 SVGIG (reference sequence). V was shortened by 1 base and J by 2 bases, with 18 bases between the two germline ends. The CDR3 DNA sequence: TGTGCCTGGAGTGACTTCCCAGGGATTACTACCTACGAGCAGTACTTC. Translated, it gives CAWSDFPGITTYEQYF.

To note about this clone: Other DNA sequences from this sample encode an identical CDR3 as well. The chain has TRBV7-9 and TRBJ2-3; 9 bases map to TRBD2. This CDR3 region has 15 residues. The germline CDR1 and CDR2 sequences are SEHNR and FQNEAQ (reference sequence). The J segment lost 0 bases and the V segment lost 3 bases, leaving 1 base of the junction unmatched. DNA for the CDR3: TGTGCCAGCAGCTTGCTAGCGGGGAGCACAGATACGCAGTATTTT. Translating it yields CASSLLAGSTDTQYF. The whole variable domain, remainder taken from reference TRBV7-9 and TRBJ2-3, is DTGVSQNPRHKITKRGQNVTFRCDPISEHNRLYWYRQTLGQGPEFLTYFQNEAQLEKSRLLSDRFSAERPKGSFSTLEIQRTEQGDSAMYLCASSLLAGSTDTQYFGPGTRLTVL.

The CDR3: CASSDDSDTQYF. CDR3 sequence (DNA): TGTGCCAGCAGTGATGACAGCGATACGCAGTATTTT. The chain combines TRBV6-1 with TRBJ2-3; possibly TRBD1 for D (5 bases). With 3 bases removed from V and 6 bases from J, the gap between germline ends came to 7 bases. From germline, CDR1 is MNHNS and CDR2 SASEGT. The CDR3 totals 12 residues.

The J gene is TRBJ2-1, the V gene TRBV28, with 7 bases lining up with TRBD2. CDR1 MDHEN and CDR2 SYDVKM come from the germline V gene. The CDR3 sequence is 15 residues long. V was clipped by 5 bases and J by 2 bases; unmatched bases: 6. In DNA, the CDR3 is TGTGCCAGCAGTGAACTCGCGGGGGCCTACAATGAGCAGTTCTTC. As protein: CASSELAGAYNEQFF.

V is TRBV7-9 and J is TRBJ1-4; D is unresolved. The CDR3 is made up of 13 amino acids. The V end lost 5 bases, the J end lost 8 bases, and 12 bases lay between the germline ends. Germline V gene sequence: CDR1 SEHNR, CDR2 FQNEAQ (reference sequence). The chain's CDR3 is CASSTLAGEKLFF. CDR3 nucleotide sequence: TGTGCCAGCAGCACCCTGGCGGGGGAAAAACTGTTTTTT.

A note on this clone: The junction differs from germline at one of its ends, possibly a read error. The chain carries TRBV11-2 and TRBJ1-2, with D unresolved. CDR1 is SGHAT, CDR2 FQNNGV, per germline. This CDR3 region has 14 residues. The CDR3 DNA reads TGTGCCAGCAGCTTGACGTATCCTCCGTACGATCCCGACTTC. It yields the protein CASSLTYPPYDPDF.

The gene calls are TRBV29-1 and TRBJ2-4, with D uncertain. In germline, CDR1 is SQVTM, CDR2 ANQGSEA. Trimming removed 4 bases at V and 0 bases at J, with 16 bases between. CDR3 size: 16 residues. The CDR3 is CSVGGLTTPAKNIQYF. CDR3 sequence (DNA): TGCAGCGTTGGCGGTCTTACTACTCCAGCCAAAAACATTCAGTACTTC.

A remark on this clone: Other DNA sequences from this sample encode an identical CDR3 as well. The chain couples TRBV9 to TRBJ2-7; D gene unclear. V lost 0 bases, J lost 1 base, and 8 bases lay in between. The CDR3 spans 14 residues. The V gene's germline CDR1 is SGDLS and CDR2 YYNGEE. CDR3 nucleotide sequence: TGTGCCAGCAGCGTAGGAGACACTTCCTACGAGCAGTACTTC. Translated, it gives CASSVGDTSYEQYF.

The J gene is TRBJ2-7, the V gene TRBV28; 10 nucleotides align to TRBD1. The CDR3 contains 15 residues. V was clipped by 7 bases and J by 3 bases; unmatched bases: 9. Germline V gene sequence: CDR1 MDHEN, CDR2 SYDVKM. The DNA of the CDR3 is TGTGCCAGCACCGATCGGGGACAGGGGCACTACGAGCAGTACTTC. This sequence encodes CASTDRGQGHYEQYF.

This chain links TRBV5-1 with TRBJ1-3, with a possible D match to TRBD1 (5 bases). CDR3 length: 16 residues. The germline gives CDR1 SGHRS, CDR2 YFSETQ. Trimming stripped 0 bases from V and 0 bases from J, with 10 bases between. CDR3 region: CASSLDLTDSGNTIYF. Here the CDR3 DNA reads TGCGCCAGCAGCTTGGATCTGACAGACTCTGGAAACACCATATATTTT.

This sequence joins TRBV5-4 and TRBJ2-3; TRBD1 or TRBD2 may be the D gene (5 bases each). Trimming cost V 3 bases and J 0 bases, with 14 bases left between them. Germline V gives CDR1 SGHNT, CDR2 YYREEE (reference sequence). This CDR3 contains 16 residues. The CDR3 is CASSSTGTMSTDTQYF. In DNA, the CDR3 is TGTGCCAGCAGCTCCACGGGGACGATGAGCACAGATACGCAGTATTTT.

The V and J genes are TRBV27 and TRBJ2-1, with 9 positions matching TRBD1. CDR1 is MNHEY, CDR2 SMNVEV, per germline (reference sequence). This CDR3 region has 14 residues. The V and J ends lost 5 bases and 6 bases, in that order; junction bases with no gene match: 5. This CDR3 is CASSGTGWSNEQFF. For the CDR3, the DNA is TGTGCCAGCAGTGGGACAGGGTGGAGCAATGAGCAGTTCTTC.

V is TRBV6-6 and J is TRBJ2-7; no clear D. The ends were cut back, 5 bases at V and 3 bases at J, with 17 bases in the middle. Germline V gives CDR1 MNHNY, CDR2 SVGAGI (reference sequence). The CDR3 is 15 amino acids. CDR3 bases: TGTGCCAGCAGTCCCCCGGCAGGTCGGTTCTACGAGCAGTACTTC. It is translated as CASSPPAGRFYEQYF.

CDR3 DNA sequence: TGTGCCAGCAGCCTTCACGACAGGGATAGGAACTATGGCTACACCTTC. Protein: CASSLHDRDRNYGYTF. The chain is built from TRBV4-2 and TRBJ1-2; 7 nucleotides match TRBD1. V was clipped by 4 bases and J by 2 bases; unmatched bases: 10. The CDR3 has 16 amino acids. Germline V gene data show CDR1 as LGHNA and CDR2 as YNFKEQ.

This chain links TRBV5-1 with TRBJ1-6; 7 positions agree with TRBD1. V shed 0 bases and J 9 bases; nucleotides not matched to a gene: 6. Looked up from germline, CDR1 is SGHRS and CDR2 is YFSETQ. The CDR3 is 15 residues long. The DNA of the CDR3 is TGCGCCAGCAGCTTGGACAGGGGCTTTGGTTCACCCCTCCACTTT. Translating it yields CASSLDRGFGSPLHF. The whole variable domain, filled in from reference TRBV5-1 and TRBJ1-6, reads KAGVTQTPRYLIKTRGQQVTLSCSPISGHRSVSWYQQTPGQGLQFLFEYFSETQRNKGNFPGRFSGRQFSNSRSEMNVSTLELGDSALYLCASSLDRGFGSPLHFGNGTRLTVT.